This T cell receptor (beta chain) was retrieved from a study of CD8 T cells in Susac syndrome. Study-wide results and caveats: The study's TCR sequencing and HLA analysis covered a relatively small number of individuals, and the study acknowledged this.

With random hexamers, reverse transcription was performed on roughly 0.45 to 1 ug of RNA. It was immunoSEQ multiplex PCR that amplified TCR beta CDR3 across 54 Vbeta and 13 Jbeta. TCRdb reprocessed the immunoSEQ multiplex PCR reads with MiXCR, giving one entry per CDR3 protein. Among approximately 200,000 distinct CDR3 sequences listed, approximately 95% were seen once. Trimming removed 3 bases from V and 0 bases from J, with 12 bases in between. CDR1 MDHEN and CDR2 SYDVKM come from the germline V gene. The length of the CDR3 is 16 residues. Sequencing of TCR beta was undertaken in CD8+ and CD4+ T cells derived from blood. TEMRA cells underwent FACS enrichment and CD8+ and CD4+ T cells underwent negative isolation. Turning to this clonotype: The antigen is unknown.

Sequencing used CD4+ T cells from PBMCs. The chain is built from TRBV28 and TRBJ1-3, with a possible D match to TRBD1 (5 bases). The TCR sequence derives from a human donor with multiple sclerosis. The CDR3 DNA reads TGTGCCAGCAGTTTGACGGGACGGATCTCTGGAAACACCATATATTTT. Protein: CASSLTGRISGNTIYF.